The 5 T cell receptor beta chains below all came from one sample that was sequenced in a study of blood T cell repertoires in COVID-19. Here immunoSEQ multiplex PCR was the method, and the copy in TCRdb shows in-frame clones only, minus some. The data contain some 400,000 clones, roughly nine tenths of them singletons. The sample was PBMCs or T cells enriched from blood (not recorded which). All receptors come from a man aged 25 to 45 who had recovered from COVID-19.

The chain is built from TRBV14 and TRBJ1-6; no firm D call. Germline-derived CDR1 and CDR2 are SGHDN and FVKESK. The V end lost 1 base, the J end lost 9 bases, and 10 bases lay between the germline ends. CDR3 length: 14 amino acids. CDR3 DNA sequence: TGTGCCAGCAGCCAAGGAGGGTACGGTTCACCCCTCCACTTT. Translated: CASSQGGYGSPLHF.

This chain joins TRBV15 and TRBJ1-4; D possibly corresponds to TRBD1 (5 bases). The germline CDR1 and CDR2 sequences are LNHNV and YYDKDF (reference sequence). This CDR3 contains 17 residues. V lost 1 base and J 2 bases, leaving 14 bases between the germline ends. The CDR3 sequence: CATSRGKTWGTNEKLFF. The CDR3 bases are TGTGCCACCAGCAGAGGGAAGACATGGGGCACTAATGAAAAACTGTTTTTT.

In DNA form, the CDR3 reads TGTGCCAGCAGCCCAGGACTAGCGGGAGCCCTAGGCGAGCAGTACTTC. It encodes CASSPGLAGALGEQYF. The chain carries TRBV7-3 and TRBJ2-7, with 13 bases that match TRBD2. CDR3 length: 16 residues. Unmatched junction bases numbered 10, after V lost 5 bases and J lost 6 bases. Germline CDR1 is SGHTA and CDR2 is FQGTGA.

This chain links TRBV28 with TRBJ2-7, with 8 positions matching TRBD2. J lost 0 bases, V lost 10 bases, and 5 bases had no gene match. The CDR3 has 13 amino acids. Germline assignment: CDR1 MDHEN and CDR2 SYDVKM. The CDR3 region is CATGTSLSYEQYF. In DNA, the CDR3 is TGTGCCACCGGGACTAGTCTCTCCTACGAGCAGTACTTC. Full variable domain (rest looked up from reference TRBV28 and TRBJ2-7): DVKVTQSSRYLVKRTGEKVFLECVQDMDHENMFWYRQDPGLGLRLIYFSYDVKMKEKGDIPEGYSVSREKKERFSLILESASTNQTSMYLCATGTSLSYEQYFGPGTRLTVT.

The V and J genes are TRBV12-3 or TRBV12-4 and TRBJ1-1; D ambiguous. V lost 3 bases and J lost 1, with 6 bases in between. The CDR3 is 13 amino acids. In nucleotides, the CDR3 is TGTGCCAGCAGTTTGGCGGAGAACACTGAAGCTTTCTTT. Amino acids: CASSLAENTEAFF.